Following are 32 T cell receptor beta chains from one sample sequenced in a study of T cells of healthy individuals. TCRdb processed the 5' RACE reads anew with MiXCR; each CDR3 protein has one entry. The sample consists of tens of thousands of distinct CDR3 sequences, roughly 15% of them appearing once. The origin of the receptors is a human donor in good health.

Worth noting for this clonotype: With a much larger clone just one base away, this may be a read error. The chain couples TRBV20-1 to TRBJ2-1; weak D call: TRBD2 (5 bases). V dropped 0 bases and J dropped 7 bases, with 10 bases sitting between them. The germline V gene encodes CDR1 DFQATT and CDR2 SNEGSKA (reference sequence). This CDR3 contains 13 residues. CDR3 region: CSARDRDGNEQFF. CDR3 nucleotides: TGCAGTGCTAGAGATCGGGATGGGAATGAGCAGTTCTTC.

This chain connects TRBV7-9 to TRBJ2-1; TRBD1 is a possible D gene (6 bases). The CDR3 loop spans 15 amino acids. The V and J ends lost 1 base and 9 bases respectively, with 16 bases between them. Germline V gene sequence: CDR1 SEHNR, CDR2 FQNEAQ (reference sequence). The CDR3 region has the DNA TGTGCCAGCAGCTTAGGTACCGCAGGGGTCCCTGAGCAGTTCTTC. It translates to CASSLGTAGVPEQFF.

The rearrangement links TRBV10-3 to TRBJ2-7; 9 bases map to TRBD1. The CDR3 extends over 14 amino acids. The germline gives CDR1 ENHRY, CDR2 SYGVKD. With 4 bases clipped from V and 5 bases from J, the junction kept 6 bases outside the gene matches. As DNA, the CDR3 is TGTGCCATCAGTGTGCGGGACAGGGCCGACGAGCAGTACTTC. Protein: CAISVRDRADEQYF.

This chain connects TRBV10-2 to TRBJ1-2; 10 nucleotides line up with TRBD1. Germline lookup yields CDR1 WSHSY and CDR2 SAAADI. V lost 7 bases and J lost 7; bases outside the gene matches: 15. The CDR3 is 16 residues long. The CDR3 sequence: CASTEQPGQGKIGYTF. The CDR3 nucleotides are TGCGCCAGCACCGAACAGCCGGGACAGGGGAAGATTGGCTACACCTTC.

This clonotype has just a few counts. The chain employs TRBV5-5 and TRBJ2-2; 10 nucleotides align to TRBD2. V gave up 0 bases and J gave up 8 bases; unmatched junction bases: 4. The germline V gene has CDR1 SGHKS and CDR2 YYEKEE (reference sequence). The CDR3 is 15 amino acids. The CDR3 spells CASSLVLAGAGELFF. The CDR3 DNA reads TGTGCCAGCAGCTTGGTGCTAGCGGGAGCGGGGGAGCTGTTTTTT. The complete variable domain, with remaining parts taken from reference TRBV5-5 and TRBJ2-2, reads DAGVTQSPTHLIKTRGQQVTLRCSPISGHKSVSWYQQVLGQGPQFIFQYYEKEERGRGNFPDRFSARQFPNYSSELNVNALLLGDSALYLCASSLVLAGAGELFFGEGSRLTVL.

The table lists this clonotype with many counts. The V call is TRBV6-5, the J call TRBJ2-3; possible D gene TRBD2, 5 bases. V shed 6 bases and J shed 5 bases, with 15 bases lying between them. Per germline, CDR1 MNHEY and CDR2 SVGAGI. The CDR3 runs 14 residues. The CDR3 sequence is CASSLSWERDTQYF. In DNA, the CDR3 is TGTGCCAGCAGCCTTAGTTGGGAGAGAGATACGCAGTATTTT.

V gene TRBV20-1 combines with J gene TRBJ2-6; D may correspond to TRBD1 or TRBD2 (5 bases each). V was pared by 4 bases and J by 1 base, with 11 bases between. In germline, CDR1 is DFQATT, CDR2 SNEGSKA (reference sequence). This CDR3 spans 15 amino acids. Here the CDR3 DNA reads TGCAGTGCTACGTATGGGGGATCTGGGGCCAACGTCCTGACTTTC. Translation: CSATYGGSGANVLTF.

The sample holds a few counts of this clonotype. This sequence joins TRBV4-1 and TRBJ2-1, with D uncertain. CDR3 length: 14 amino acids. V gave up 3 bases and J gave up 3 bases, with 9 bases separating them. Per the germline V gene, CDR1 is MGHRA and CDR2 is YSYEKL. CDR3 nucleotides: TGCGCCAGCAGCCACGGCCTACTCTACAATGAGCAGTTCTTC. As protein: CASSHGLLYNEQFF.

This clonotype was observed many times. The V call is TRBV29-1, the J call TRBJ2-7; TRBD1 aligns across 10 bases. The germline gives CDR1 SQVTM, CDR2 ANQGSEA. The CDR3 has 13 residues. The V segment lost 6 bases and the J segment 6 bases; nucleotides outside the gene matches: 8. The CDR3 DNA follows: TGCAGCGTGGATAGACAGGGGGCGCGCGAGCAGTACTTC. It translates to CSVDRQGAREQYF.

The chain employs TRBV7-6 and TRBJ2-3; a weak D match, TRBD1 (6 bases). The CDR3 is 15 amino acids. Deletions cut 5 bases from V and 4 bases from J, with 16 bases between. Germline CDR1 reads SGHVS; CDR2 reads FNYEAQ. The CDR3 DNA is TGTGCCAGCAGCCCCGGGCAGGGGCGTGCAGATACGCAGTATTTT. As protein: CASSPGQGRADTQYF.

Many counts were recorded for this clonotype. The CDR3 nucleotides are TGCAGCGCAGGACAGCAAGAGACCCAGTACTTC. It yields the protein CSAGQQETQYF. The V call is TRBV29-1, the J call TRBJ2-5; maybe TRBD1 (6 bases). V lost 7 bases, J lost 2 bases, and 8 bases lay in between. Germline V gene lookup returns CDR1 SQVTM and CDR2 ANQGSEA. The CDR3 loop spans 11 amino acids.

In this sample, this clonotype turned up a few times. The rearrangement uses TRBV28 and TRBJ1-5; possible D gene TRBD1, 6 bases. Trimming left V 2 bases short and J 6 bases short, with 8 bases between. Germline V gene sequence: CDR1 MDHEN, CDR2 SYDVKM. This CDR3 region has 13 residues. The CDR3 region is CASSLGGAQPQHF. Here the CDR3 DNA reads TGTGCCAGCAGTTTAGGGGGGGCTCAGCCCCAGCATTTT.

This chain joins TRBV12-3 or TRBV12-4 and TRBJ1-5; TRBD1 is a possible D gene (5 bases). CDR3 length: 16 residues. V gave up 8 bases and J gave up 6 bases, with 23 bases separating them. The CDR3 DNA reads TGTGCCAGCGCCGAGGTCCAGGGACCGACGGGTCAGCCCCAGCATTTT. It translates to CASAEVQGPTGQPQHF.

This clonotype has at least ten counts. V and J are TRBV6-5 and TRBJ1-1; D is unclear. There are 13 residues in the CDR3. Between the trimmed V and J ends, which lost 4 bases and 0 bases, there was a span of 6 bases. The germline V gene encodes CDR1 MNHEY and CDR2 SVGAGI. In DNA form, the CDR3 reads TGTGCCAGCAGTTCAATCATGAACACTGAAGCTTTCTTT. It translates to CASSSIMNTEAFF.

This clonotype was observed many times. This chain uses TRBV6-1 with TRBJ2-7, with TRBD2 as a possible D gene (5 bases). V shed 3 bases and J shed 2 bases, with 11 bases lying between them. Germline CDR1 MNHNS, CDR2 SASEGT. This CDR3 is 14 amino acids long. For the CDR3, the DNA is TGTGCCAGCAGTGATTTCGGGGTGCCCTACGAGCAGTACTTC. This translates into CASSDFGVPYEQYF.

The table lists this clonotype with a few counts. V and J are TRBV9 and TRBJ2-1; D is ambiguous. The CDR3 length is 16 residues. CDR1 and CDR2 (germline): SGDLS, YYNGEE. V was trimmed by 1 base and J by 5 bases, leaving 16 bases between them. CDR3: CASSVTPMARHNEQFF. The DNA for the CDR3 is TGTGCCAGCAGCGTAACACCCATGGCTAGGCACAATGAGCAGTTCTTC. Full variable domain (outside the CDR3, taken from reference TRBV9 and TRBJ2-1): DSGVTQTPKHLITATGQRVTLRCSPRSGDLSVYWYQQSLDQGLQFLIQYYNGEERAKGNILERFSAQQFPDLHSELNLSSLELGDSALYFCASSVTPMARHNEQFFGPGTRLTVL.

This clonotype was counted only a few times. The chain couples TRBV5-1 to TRBJ2-2; D unclear. Germline V CDR1 and CDR2: SGHRS, YFSETQ. The V and J ends lost 2 bases and 5 bases respectively, with 7 bases between them. There are 13 residues in the CDR3. This CDR3 is CASSFSRTGELFF. The CDR3 nucleotides read TGCGCCAGCAGCTTCTCCCGAACCGGGGAGCTGTTTTTT.

This clonotype has more than one count but fewer than ten. The chain employs TRBV6-6 and TRBJ2-3, with a possible D match to TRBD2 (6 bases). The CDR3 is made up of 16 amino acids. The V end was cut by 4 bases, the J end by 5 bases, with 19 bases between. From germline, CDR1 is MNHNY and CDR2 SVGAGI (reference sequence). CDR3 in DNA: TGTGCCAGCAGTTCCGGACTACTGAATTGGGTAGATACGCAGTATTTT. Translating gives CASSSGLLNWVDTQYF.

The rearrangement uses TRBV2 and TRBJ2-3; no reliable D call. Trimming shortened V by 11 bases and J by 4 bases, and 10 bases separated the two germline ends. Looked up from germline, CDR1 is SNHLY and CDR2 is FYNNEI. The CDR3 sequence is 11 residues long. This chain's CDR3 is CAVLGSDTQYF. The CDR3 region has the DNA TGTGCCGTCCTGGGGTCAGATACGCAGTATTTT.

This clonotype was counted only a few times. V usage is TRBV14 and J usage is TRBJ1-1; D remains ambiguous. Between the trimmed V and J ends, which lost 5 bases and 2 bases, there was a span of 15 bases. The CDR3 spans 15 residues. Germline CDR1 reads SGHDN; CDR2 reads FVKESK. CDR3 nucleotide sequence: TGTGCCAGCAGCTTTACGCCCCGAGGTAACACTGAAGCTTTCTTT. It is translated as CASSFTPRGNTEAFF.

The V gene is TRBV6-1, the J gene TRBJ2-1; 9 nucleotides agree with TRBD1. After removal of 4 bases from V and 2 bases from J, the junction contained 9 bases not matched to a gene. The CDR3 sequence is 17 residues long. CDR1 and CDR2 (germline): MNHNS, SASEGT. The CDR3 nucleotides read TGTGCCAGCAGTGGACTTCCAGGGACAGGGACCTACAATGAGCAGTTCTTC. It is translated as CASSGLPGTGTYNEQFF.

This clonotype has a handful of counts. The DNA of the CDR3 is TGCGCCAGCAGCCAACCGACTAGCGGGGGTGAGACCCAGTACTTC. Translating gives CASSQPTSGGETQYF. V usage is TRBV5-1 and J usage is TRBJ2-5, with 12 bases that match TRBD2. The ends lost 4 bases at V and 5 bases at J; junction bases unmatched: 6. Germline CDR1 SGHRS, CDR2 YFSETQ. The CDR3 runs 15 residues.

On this clonotype: With a much larger clone just one base away, this may be a read error. This chain links TRBV19 with TRBJ2-5; D perhaps matches TRBD1 (5 bases). Looked up from germline, CDR1 is LNHDA and CDR2 is SQIVND (reference sequence). The length of the CDR3 is 15 residues. The CDR3 is CASSSDVDRQEAQYF. The CDR3 bases are TGTGCCAGTAGCTCAGACGTTGACAGACAAGAGGCCCAGTACTTC.

This clonotype was counted a few times. The chain joins TRBV18 to TRBJ2-7; a possible D gene is TRBD1 (6 bases). V was trimmed by 6 bases and J by 0 bases, leaving 12 bases between them. The CDR3 sequence is 14 residues long. Germline CDR1 is KGHSH and CDR2 is LQKENI. CDR3 loop: CASSWGQSSYEQYF. CDR3 nucleotide sequence: TGTGCCAGCTCCTGGGGGCAGAGCTCCTACGAGCAGTACTTC. The complete variable domain, with remaining parts taken from reference TRBV18 and TRBJ2-7, reads NAGVMQNPRHLVRRRGQEARLRCSPMKGHSHVYWYRQLPEEGLKFMVYLQKENIIDESGMPKERFSAEFPKEGPSILRIQQVVRGDSAAYFCASSWGQSSYEQYFGPGTRLTVT.

This clonotype was seen more than once but under ten times. V usage is TRBV28 and J usage is TRBJ2-7; maybe TRBD2 (6 bases). V was clipped by 4 bases and J by 2 bases, with 12 bases between them. CDR3 length equals 14 residues. The V gene's germline CDR1 is MDHEN and CDR2 SYDVKM. The CDR3 DNA reads TGTGCCAGCAGTTCCGGGACTTCACCCTACGAGCAGTACTTC. Translation: CASSSGTSPYEQYF.

This clonotype has at least ten counts. V gene TRBV29-1 combines with J gene TRBJ2-5; D call uncertain. V was shortened by 4 bases and J by 2 bases, with 11 bases between the two germline ends. The CDR3 consists of 13 residues. CDR1 is SQVTM, CDR2 ANQGSEA, per germline. The CDR3 spells CSVGYGFQETQYF. CDR3 coding DNA: TGCAGCGTTGGTTACGGGTTTCAAGAGACCCAGTACTTC.

This clonotype was counted between two and nine times. The V gene is TRBV7-8, the J gene TRBJ2-3, with 12 bases matching TRBD2. Germline V CDR1 and CDR2: SGHVS, FQNEAQ. Trimming removed 5 bases from V and 5 bases from J; junction bases left unmatched: 8. CDR3 length: 16 amino acids. The CDR3 reads CASSPWTSGMGDTQYF. CDR3 bases: TGTGCCAGCAGCCCTTGGACTAGCGGGATGGGAGATACGCAGTATTTT.

Ten or more counts support this clonotype. V and J are TRBV4-1 and TRBJ2-7, with TRBD2 identical over 7 bases. J gave up 0 bases and V 6 bases, and 11 bases lay outside the gene matches. This CDR3 is 16 amino acids long. Germline V gives CDR1 MGHRA, CDR2 YSYEKL. The DNA of the CDR3 is TGCGCCAGCAGAGAAGAAAGCGGGGCTTACTCCTACGAGCAGTACTTC. This gives the protein CASREESGAYSYEQYF.

This clonotype was picked up many times. The chain recombines TRBV20-1 with TRBJ2-7, with D possibly matching TRBD2 (6 bases). The length of the CDR3 is 14 residues. The germline V gene has CDR1 DFQATT and CDR2 SNEGSKA (reference sequence). Trimming cost V 0 bases and J 2 bases, with 11 bases left between them. This CDR3 reads CSAREMAGPYEQYF. CDR3 in DNA: TGCAGTGCTAGAGAAATGGCGGGGCCCTACGAGCAGTACTTC.

The genes are TRBV20-1 and TRBJ2-1; 8 bases line up with TRBD2. Germline loops: CDR1 DFQATT, CDR2 SNEGSKA (reference sequence). The CDR3 has 16 residues. The J segment lost 1 base and the V segment lost 7 bases, leaving 12 bases of the junction unmatched. The chain's CDR3 is CSVVAYTGGSYNEQFF. The CDR3 DNA reads TGCAGTGTTGTGGCGTATACGGGGGGGTCCTACAATGAGCAGTTCTTC.

The chain carries TRBV10-3 and TRBJ1-1; D remains unclear. Germline-derived CDR1 and CDR2 are ENHRY and SYGVKD. The V and J ends lost 5 bases and 5 bases respectively, with 9 bases between them. This CDR3 is 12 amino acids long. CDR3 sequence reads: CAISSAGTEAFF. DNA of the CDR3: TGTGCCATCAGTTCGGCCGGGACTGAAGCTTTCTTT.

This clonotype was detected many times. The chain links TRBV7-2 to TRBJ1-1; TRBD1 is a possible D gene (6 bases). The CDR3 is 14 amino acids. Trimming pared 3 bases from V and 3 bases from J, leaving 11 bases between. In germline, CDR1 is SGHTA, CDR2 FQGNSA. The DNA of the CDR3 is TGTGCCAGCAGCTTCCCGGACAGAGACACTGAAGCTTTCTTT. Translation: CASSFPDRDTEAFF.